The TCR beta chain under discussion was sequenced for a study of T cells in Graves' hyperthyroidism and ophthalmopathy (dated by TCRdb to the late 2010s). Notes on the research overall: Peripheral blood samples were taken at initial diagnosis, before any treatment was given. TCR V-J signatures able to tell the groups apart were searched for in a discovery cohort of approximately 95 patients, of whom more than 40 had Graves' ophthalmopathy and under 65 had stable Graves' hyperthyroidism. Prospective prediction of ophthalmopathy was tested in an independent validation cohort of 18 hyperthyroidism patients and around 16 patients who later progressed to ophthalmopathy. The roughly 90 discovery patients were divided at random into training and test sets in a 7:3 ratio. Thyroid tissue and blood T-cell repertoires from about six Graves' hyperthyroidism patients were also compared in the study. After sampling, hyperthyroidism patients received methimazole starting at 30 mg daily, and ophthalmopathy patients received high-dose intravenous methylprednisolone. According to the paper, TCR Vbeta CDR3 sequencing was carried out on over 130 peripheral blood samples, which came from 40 to 45 ophthalmopathy, around 75 hyperthyroidism and around 17 progressor patients. What the research found in general, with its limitations: Sample size was not statistically predetermined, and investigators were not blinded to group allocation. In cross-validation, a model built on a 13 V-J signature told ophthalmopathy apart from stable hyperthyroidism with approximately 90% sensitivity and about 81% specificity, and in testing the same model reached 80%/75%. Most expanded thyroid clonotypes (frequency above 0.001) were also found in blood, which suggests that blood repertoires may mirror thyroid immune responses. During validation, the model predicted progression to ophthalmopathy a median of around 6 months ahead of onset, with just under 71% sensitivity and 72.22% specificity.

Trimming takes 5 bases off V and 7 bases off J; junction bases not matched to a gene: 5. Including the terminal cysteine and phenylalanine, the CDR3 comprises 14 residues. Left in the record is the CDR3 DNA by itself, 42 bases read in frame from the first base. CDR1 and CDR2 are drawn from the germline V gene: KGHSH, LQKENI. The TCR beta CDR3 regions were amplified from RNA transcripts. For the first round of RT-PCR on the TCR CDR3, the HTBI primer set was used together with the Qiagen OneStep RT-PCR kit. Libraries were constructed in a second round of multiplex PCR, after which size selection and purification were carried out. The libraries were sequenced on an Illumina HiSeq2000 using paired-end 100 bp reads. In the source study's methods: Raw data were processed with SOAPnuke, discarding reads with adapters, uncalled bases, mean Phred below 15, or no exact constant-primer or identifier match. COPE v1.2.5 was used to merge the high-quality paired reads, and each unique nucleotide sequence was defined as a clonotype. MiTCR v1.1 was used to align clonotypes to the IMGT TRBV, TRBD and TRBJ reference segments. The analysis was restricted to V-J combinations with a frequency above 0.0001, which together covered about 99% of the repertoires. A TCS score was defined as the ratio of F50 (clonal expansion) to E x V (chaos), with BLOSUM62-based TCRdist applied between CDR3 peptides within each V-J. Welch's t-statistics and random forest reduced fewer than 600 V-J features to roughly 13, which were used in a naive Bayes classifier (R e1071). Clones were called with MiXCR by TCRdb after fastp trimmed the public reads at Q25, and only in-frame beta chains were retained. CDR3 protein sequences are deduplicated, and each keeps its most common genes and DNA. None of the V and J calls come from the authors' own analysis; TCRdb made them. The table for this sample lists approximately 210,000 distinct CDR3 sequences; about a sixth of them were counted only once. The ten top clones hold 50% of the sample.

Graves' hyperthyroidism was defined as stable when no progression to ophthalmopathy occurred over 18 months of follow-up. Hyperthyroidism patients were aged 18 to 65 years and newly diagnosed, with disease duration of less than 2 months. Any patient with an uncontrolled infection, another autoimmune disease, pregnancy or lactation was excluded. Diagnoses were established on the basis of clinical symptoms, serum thyroxine and TRAb, thyroid ultrasound, and orbital computed tomography. PBMCs were isolated from approximately 10 ml of fresh peripheral blood by Ficoll-Paque density gradient centrifugation. Trizol reagent was used to extract total RNA, and RNA quality was then checked on an Agilent 2100 Bioanalyzer. This clonotype was recorded at least ten times. It lacks a known antigen. Per-nucleotide qualities are absent, and no much larger clonotype sits a single base away.

The TCR originated in a man in his fifties or sixties with Graves' hyperthyroidism. The chain was built from TRBV18 and TRBJ1-6, with TRBD1 identical over 7 junction bases. Sequencing input: blood. Here is the DNA: TGTGCCAGCTCATCGACAGGGAGGAATTCACCCCTCCACTTT. Its translation is CASSSTGRNSPLHF.